This entry describes one T cell receptor beta chain. Trimming took 2 bases from V and 9 from J, leaving 11 bases between them. CDR3 length equals 14 residues. Germline CDR1 and CDR2: MNHNS and SASEGT. Authors' processing steps: Scientists estimated how many nucleated cells there were by amplifying reference gene primers. The table came from immunoSEQ multiplex PCR; TCRdb's copy has only in-frame clones and leaves some out. That table gives V, J and clone size, and the DNA gave D and trimming. The repertoire consists of 140,000 to 150,000 clones, with 70% to 90% occurring once and the leading ten covering roughly 13%. The data are from a study of blood T cell repertoires in COVID-19. For the study at large: The United States, Italy and Spain supplied acute and convalescent COVID-19 samples. T cells, B-cell-depleted T cells, or PBMCs provided the cDNA or gDNA that served as material.

What was sequenced was peripheral blood. The chain couples TRBV6-1 to TRBJ1-6; a weak D match, TRBD1 (5 bases). The receptor was isolated from a man aged 60 to 75 with active or convalescent COVID-19. CDR3 region: CASSESRARSPLHF. CDR3 nucleotides: TGTGCCAGCAGTGAAAGCAGGGCGCGTTCACCCCTCCACTTT.